The 14 T cell receptor beta chains below come from one sample, sequenced in a study of CD8+CD57+ T cells in acquired aplastic anemia. For CDR3 and TCR beta VDJ profiling, genomic DNA was the template used. Each CDR3 protein gets one entry after TCRdb re-called the reads with MiXCR. The table lists some 130,000 distinct CDR3 sequences, 48% of them singletons. Sequencing was done on a sample of sorted CD4+, CD8+, or CD8+CD57+ T cells (not recorded which) from PBMCs. Receptors were obtained from a human donor in good health, serving as a control.

This clonotype came up many times. V gene TRBV3-1 combines with J gene TRBJ1-1; D gene unclear. The germline V gene has CDR1 LGHDT and CDR2 YNNKEL (reference sequence). V lost 1 base and J 11 bases, leaving 14 bases between the germline ends. The CDR3 contains 13 residues. This CDR3 is CASSQAARTHAFF. The CDR3 nucleotides read TGTGCCAGCAGCCAAGCAGCCAGGACCCATGCTTTCTTT. Full variable domain (rest looked up from reference TRBV3-1 and TRBJ1-1): DTAVSQTPKYLVTQMGNDKSIKCEQNLGHDTMYWYKQDSKKFLKIMFSYNNKELIINETVPNRFSPKSPDKAHLNLHINSLELGDSAVYFCASSQAARTHAFFGQGTRLTVV.

This clonotype was seen just once. The chain is built from TRBV20-1 and TRBJ2-1; TRBD2 matches 11 bases. CDR1 is DFQATT, CDR2 SNEGSKA, per germline (reference sequence). Trimming took 6 bases from V and 6 from J; bases not matched to a gene: 4. The CDR3 consists of 13 residues. The CDR3 DNA is TGCAGTGCCACCGGGACTAGCGGCAATGAGCAGTTCTTC. Translating it yields CSATGTSGNEQFF.

V and J are TRBV24-1 and TRBJ2-5, with unresolved D. The germline gives CDR1 KGHDR, CDR2 SFDVKD. V shed 3 bases and J shed 2 bases, with 3 bases lying between them. The CDR3 has 12 residues. The chain's CDR3 is CATSDRQETQYF. Here the CDR3 DNA reads TGTGCCACCAGTGATAGGCAAGAGACCCAGTACTTC.

This chain joins TRBV7-6 and TRBJ2-2; D is ambiguous. Trimming took off 5 bases at V and 2 bases at J, with 6 bases between the two ends. The CDR3 extends over 13 amino acids. Germline CDR1 is SGHVS and CDR2 is FNYEAQ. DNA of the CDR3: TGTGCCAGCAGCGGAGTAAACACCGGGGAGCTGTTTTTT. This translates into CASSGVNTGELFF. Complete variable domain (other parts from reference TRBV7-6 and TRBJ2-2): GAGVSQSPRYKVTKRGQDVALRCDPISGHVSLYWYRQALGQGPEFLTYFNYEAQQDKSGLPNDRFSAERPEGSISTLTIQRTEQRDSAMYRCASSGVNTGELFFGEGSRLTVL.

V gene TRBV29-1 combines with J gene TRBJ1-3, with 7 bases fitting TRBD1. Germline V CDR1 and CDR2: SQVTM, ANQGSEA. The trim removed 7 bases at V and 3 bases at J, leaving 9 bases unmatched. There are 14 residues in the CDR3. CDR3 sequence (DNA): TGCAGCGGTGGCGCAGGGGGGATTGGAAACACCATATATTTT. This encodes CSGGAGGIGNTIYF.

This clonotype was recorded many times. The chain combines TRBV19 with TRBJ1-2, with unresolved D. The CDR3 loop spans 12 amino acids. Looked up from germline, CDR1 is LNHDA and CDR2 is SQIVND (reference sequence). Trimming removed 7 bases at V and 5 bases at J, with 11 bases between. CDR3 nucleotides: TGTGCCAGTATGGGAGGGTTGTATGGCTACACCTTC. This gives the protein CASMGGLYGYTF. The full variable domain, completed using reference TRBV19 and TRBJ1-2, is DGGITQSPKYLFRKEGQNVTLSCEQNLNHDAMYWYRQDPGQGLRLIYYSQIVNDFQKGDIAEGYSVSREKKESFPLTVTSAQKNPTAFYLCASMGGLYGYTFGSGTRLTVV.

This clonotype showed up just a few times. As DNA, the CDR3 is TGTGCCAGCAGGCAAAACACAGGGTATGGCTACACCTTC. Its protein product is CASRQNTGYGYTF. The chain carries TRBV7-8 and TRBJ1-2, with TRBD1 as a possible D gene (6 bases). Germline assignment: CDR1 SGHVS and CDR2 FQNEAQ. Trimming pared 6 bases from V and 5 bases from J, leaving 13 bases between. The CDR3 loop spans 13 amino acids. Together with reference TRBV7-8 and TRBJ1-2, the CDR3 gives the full variable domain: GAGVSQSPRYKVAKRGQDVALRCDPISGHVSLFWYQQALGQGPEFLTYFQNEAQLDKSGLPSDRFFAERPEGSVSTLKIQRTQQEDSAVYLCASRQNTGYGYTFGSGTRLTVV.

This chain links TRBV7-9 with TRBJ1-5; TRBD1 matches 8 bases. Looked up from germline, CDR1 is SEHNR and CDR2 is FQNEAQ (reference sequence). Unmatched junction bases numbered 5, after V lost 5 bases and J lost 5 bases. The CDR3 contains 14 residues. CDR3 bases: TGTGCCAGCAGCGAGACAGGGGATTATCAGCCCCAGCATTTT. Translated, it gives CASSETGDYQPQHF.

The J gene is TRBJ1-1, the V gene TRBV20-1, with D unresolved. This CDR3 is 14 amino acids long. CDR1 is DFQATT, CDR2 SNEGSKA, per germline (reference sequence). CDR3 loop: CSVLDLGLNTEAFF. DNA for the CDR3: TGCAGCGTTCTTGATCTGGGATTGAACACTGAAGCTTTCTTT.

This clonotype was found many times. The gene calls are TRBV6-5 and TRBJ2-7, with a tentative D call TRBD2 (6 bases). Trimming cost V 0 bases and J 7 bases, with 13 bases left between them. CDR3 length equals 14 residues. CDR1 MNHEY and CDR2 SVGAGI come from the germline V gene. The CDR3 DNA reads TGTGCCAGCAGTTACTCCTTCGGGGGACGGGAGCAGTACTTC. Translation: CASSYSFGGREQYF.

The table lists this clonotype with a few counts. This chain links TRBV25-1 with TRBJ1-3; D is unclear. The CDR3 totals 13 residues. Germline values: CDR1 MGHDK, CDR2 SYGVNS. Trimming took off 7 bases at V and 4 bases at J, with 11 bases between the two ends. The DNA of the CDR3 is TGTGCCAGCACCCTCGACTGGGGAAACACCATATATTTT. Translated: CASTLDWGNTIYF.

This clonotype was observed at least ten times. The chain has TRBV5-6 and TRBJ2-1; a weak D match, TRBD2 (5 bases). The CDR3 is made up of 15 amino acids. Per the germline V gene, CDR1 is SGHDT and CDR2 is YYEEEE. Between the trimmed V and J ends, which lost 4 bases and 4 bases, there was a span of 15 bases. Here the CDR3 DNA reads TGTGCCAGCAGCCTGAGTGTGGGAGATTACAATGAGCAGTTCTTC. Translation: CASSLSVGDYNEQFF.

This clonotype appeared many times. The chain carries TRBV6-4 and TRBJ1-2; TRBD1 matches at 7 bases. The CDR3 runs 18 residues. V was pared by 0 bases and J by 2 bases, with 12 bases of the junction left unmatched. CDR1 is MRHNA and CDR2 is SNTAGT in the germline V gene. CDR3 sequence (DNA): TGTGCCAGCAGTGACTCAAGCGGCGACAGGGACAAAAACTATGGCTACACCTTC. It is translated as CASSDSSGDRDKNYGYTF.

The V call is TRBV15, the J call TRBJ1-1, with 7 bases matching TRBD1. This CDR3 has 16 amino acids. Trimming at V came to 0 bases and at J to 3 bases, leaving 7 bases not matched to a gene. From germline, CDR1 is LNHNV and CDR2 YYDKDF (reference sequence). For the CDR3, the DNA is TGTGCCACCAGCAGAGAGGTACAGGGGAGTGACACTGAAGCTTTCTTT. This translates into CATSREVQGSDTEAFF.